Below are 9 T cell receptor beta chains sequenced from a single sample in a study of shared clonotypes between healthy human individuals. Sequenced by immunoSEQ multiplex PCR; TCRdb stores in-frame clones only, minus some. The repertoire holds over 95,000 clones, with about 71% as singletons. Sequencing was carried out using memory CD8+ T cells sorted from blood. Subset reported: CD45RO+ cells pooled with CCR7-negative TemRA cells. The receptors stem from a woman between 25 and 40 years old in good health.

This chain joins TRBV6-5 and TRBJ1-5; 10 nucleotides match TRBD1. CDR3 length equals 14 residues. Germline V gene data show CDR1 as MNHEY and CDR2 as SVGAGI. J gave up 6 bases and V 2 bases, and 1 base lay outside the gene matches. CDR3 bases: TGTGCCAGCAGTTACAGGGACAGGGGTCAGCCCCAGCATTTT. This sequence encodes CASSYRDRGQPQHF.

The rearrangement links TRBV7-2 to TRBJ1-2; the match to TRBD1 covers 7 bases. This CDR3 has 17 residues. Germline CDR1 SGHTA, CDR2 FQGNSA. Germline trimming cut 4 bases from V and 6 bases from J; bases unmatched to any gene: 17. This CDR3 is CASSSRQGHIHLDGYTF. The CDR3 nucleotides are TGTGCCAGCAGCTCCCGACAGGGACATATTCATCTTGATGGCTACACCTTC.

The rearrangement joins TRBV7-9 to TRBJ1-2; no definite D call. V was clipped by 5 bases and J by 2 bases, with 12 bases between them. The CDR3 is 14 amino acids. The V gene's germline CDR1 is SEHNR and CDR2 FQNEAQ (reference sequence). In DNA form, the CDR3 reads TGTGCCAGCAGCCAACCTCTGGGGAACTATGGCTACACCTTC. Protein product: CASSQPLGNYGYTF.

CDR3 bases: TGTGCCAGCAGCTTAGCGCCCTGGCTAGTATCCTACAATGAGCAGTTCTTC. It yields the protein CASSLAPWLVSYNEQFF. The gene calls are TRBV7-9 and TRBJ2-1; D uncertain. V lost 0 bases and J 1 base, leaving 13 bases between the germline ends. The CDR3 runs 17 residues. In germline, CDR1 is SEHNR, CDR2 FQNEAQ (reference sequence).

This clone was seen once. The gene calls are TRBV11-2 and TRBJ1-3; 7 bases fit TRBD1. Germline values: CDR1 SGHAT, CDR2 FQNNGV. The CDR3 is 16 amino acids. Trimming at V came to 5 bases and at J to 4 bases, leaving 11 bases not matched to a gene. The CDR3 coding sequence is TGTGCCAGCAGCGTTAAGACCCCAGGGGGGGGAAACACCATATATTTT. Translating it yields CASSVKTPGGGNTIYF.

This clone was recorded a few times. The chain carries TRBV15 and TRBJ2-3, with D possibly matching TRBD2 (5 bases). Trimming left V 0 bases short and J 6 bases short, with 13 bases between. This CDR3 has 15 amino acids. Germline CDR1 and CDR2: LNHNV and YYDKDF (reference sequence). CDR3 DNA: TGTGCCACCAGCAGAGATTCCAGCGGTCCTGATACGCAGTATTTT. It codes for CATSRDSSGPDTQYF.

CDR3 nucleotide sequence: TGTGCCAGCGGGGGGGGATACTCCTACAATGAGCAGTTCTTC. It is translated as CASGGGYSYNEQFF. The rearrangement joins TRBV2 to TRBJ2-1, with TRBD2 matching 7 bases. Germline assignment: CDR1 SNHLY and CDR2 FYNNEI. Trimming took 8 bases from V and 0 from J; bases not matched to a gene: 4. The CDR3 has 14 residues.

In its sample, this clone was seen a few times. The CDR3: CASSQDSAGAQETQYF. Written as DNA, the CDR3 is TGTGCCAGCAGCCAAGACTCAGCGGGAGCACAAGAGACCCAGTACTTC. The chain carries TRBV14 and TRBJ2-5; TRBD2 matches 8 bases. Germline V gene lookup returns CDR1 SGHDN and CDR2 FVKESK. The CDR3 contains 16 residues. The V segment lost 0 bases and the J segment 2 bases; nucleotides outside the gene matches: 5.

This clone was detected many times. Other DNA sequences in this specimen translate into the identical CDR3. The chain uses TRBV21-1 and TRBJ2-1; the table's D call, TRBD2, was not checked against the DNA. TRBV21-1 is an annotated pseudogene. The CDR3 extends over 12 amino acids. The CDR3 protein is CASSKRENEQFF. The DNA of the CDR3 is TGTGCCAGCAGCAAGCGGGAGAATGAGCAGTTCTTC.